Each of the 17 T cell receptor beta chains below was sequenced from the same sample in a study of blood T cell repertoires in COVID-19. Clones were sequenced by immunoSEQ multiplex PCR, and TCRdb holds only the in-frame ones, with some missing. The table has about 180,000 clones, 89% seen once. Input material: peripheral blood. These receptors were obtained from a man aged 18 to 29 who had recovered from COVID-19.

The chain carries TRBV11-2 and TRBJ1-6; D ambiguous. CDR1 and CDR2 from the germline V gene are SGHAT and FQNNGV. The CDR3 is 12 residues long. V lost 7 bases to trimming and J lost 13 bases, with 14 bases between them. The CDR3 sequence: CASTQSGDPLHF. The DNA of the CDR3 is TGTGCCAGCACCCAGAGCGGGGATCCCCTCCACTTT.

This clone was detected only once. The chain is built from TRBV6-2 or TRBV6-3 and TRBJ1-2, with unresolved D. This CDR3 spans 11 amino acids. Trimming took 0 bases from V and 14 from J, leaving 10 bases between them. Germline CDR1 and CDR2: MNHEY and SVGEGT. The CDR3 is CASSYSRTRTF. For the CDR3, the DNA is TGTGCCAGCAGTTACTCCCGGACTAGAACCTTC.

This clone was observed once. The CDR3 sequence is CASSPPTGGAYEQYF. The CDR3, as DNA: TGTGCCAGCAGCCCTCCGACAGGGGGGGCCTACGAGCAGTACTTC. The V gene is TRBV7-2, the J gene TRBJ2-7, with TRBD1 matching 9 bases. CDR1 is SGHTA and CDR2 is FQGNSA in the germline V gene. V lost 5 bases, J lost 2 bases, and 7 bases stayed unmatched. The CDR3 length is 15 residues. Complete variable domain (other parts from reference TRBV7-2 and TRBJ2-7): GAGVSQSPSNKVTEKGKDVELRCDPISGHTALYWYRQSLGQGLEFLIYFQGNSAPDKSGLPSDRFSAERTGGSVSTLTIQRTQQEDSAVYLCASSPPTGGAYEQYFGPGTRLTVT.

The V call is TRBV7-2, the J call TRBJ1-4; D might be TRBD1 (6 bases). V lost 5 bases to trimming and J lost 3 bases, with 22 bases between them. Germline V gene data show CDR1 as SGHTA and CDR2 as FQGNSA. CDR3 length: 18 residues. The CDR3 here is CASSTSWDTGRSNEKLFF. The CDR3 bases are TGTGCCAGCAGCACTTCGTGGGACACAGGGCGGTCTAATGAAAAACTGTTTTTT.

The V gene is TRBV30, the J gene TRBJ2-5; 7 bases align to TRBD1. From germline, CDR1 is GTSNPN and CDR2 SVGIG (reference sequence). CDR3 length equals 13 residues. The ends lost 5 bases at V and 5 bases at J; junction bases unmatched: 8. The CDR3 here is CAWSTGVTETQYF. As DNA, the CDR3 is TGTGCCTGGTCCACAGGGGTAACGGAGACCCAGTACTTC.

CDR3 protein: CASRMGAKTGADTQYF. In DNA form, the CDR3 reads TGTGCCAGTAGGATGGGTGCGAAAACGGGTGCAGATACGCAGTATTTT. The chain has TRBV19 and TRBJ2-3; D is uncertain. Germline V CDR1 and CDR2: LNHDA, SQIVND (reference sequence). Between the trimmed V and J ends, which lost 6 bases and 4 bases, there was a span of 20 bases. The CDR3 is 16 amino acids.

Here the CDR3 reads CAISESKTSGGDTQYF. The CDR3 DNA sequence: TGTGCCATCAGTGAGTCCAAGACTAGCGGGGGGGATACGCAGTATTTT. The genes are TRBV10-3 and TRBJ2-3; 13 bases are shared with TRBD2. The junction had 3 bases not matched to a gene; V was cut back by 0 bases and J by 6 bases. The CDR3 sequence is 16 residues long. Germline V lookup: CDR1 ENHRY, CDR2 SYGVKD.

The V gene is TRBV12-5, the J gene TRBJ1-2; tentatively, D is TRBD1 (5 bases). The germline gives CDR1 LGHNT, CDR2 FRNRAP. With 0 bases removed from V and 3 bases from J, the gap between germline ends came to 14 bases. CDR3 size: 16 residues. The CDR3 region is CASGLVGEGVYYGYTF. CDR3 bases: TGTGCTAGTGGTTTGGTAGGGGAGGGAGTGTACTATGGCTACACCTTC.

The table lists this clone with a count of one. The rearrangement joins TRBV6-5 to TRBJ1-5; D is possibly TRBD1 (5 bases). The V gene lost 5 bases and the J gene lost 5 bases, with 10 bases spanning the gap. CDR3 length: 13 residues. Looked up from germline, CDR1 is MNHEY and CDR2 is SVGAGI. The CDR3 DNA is TGTGCCAGCAGTCGCGGGGGTGATCAGCCCCAGCATTTT. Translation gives CASSRGGDQPQHF.

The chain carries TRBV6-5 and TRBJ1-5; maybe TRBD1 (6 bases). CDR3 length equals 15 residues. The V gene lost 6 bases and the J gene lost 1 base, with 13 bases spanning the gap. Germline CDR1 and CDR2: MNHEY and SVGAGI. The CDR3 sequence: CASRAGATSNQPQHF. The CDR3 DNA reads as TGTGCCAGCAGAGCAGGGGCCACGAGCAATCAGCCCCAGCATTTT.

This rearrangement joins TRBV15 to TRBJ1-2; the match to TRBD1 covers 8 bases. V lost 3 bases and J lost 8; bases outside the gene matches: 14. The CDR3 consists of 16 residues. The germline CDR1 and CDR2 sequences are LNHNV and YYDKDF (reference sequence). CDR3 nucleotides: TGTGCCACCAGCAGCCTCGGGACAGGAATTTTCCAGGGCTACACCTTC. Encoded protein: CATSSLGTGIFQGYTF. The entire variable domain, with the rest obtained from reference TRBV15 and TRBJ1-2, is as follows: DAMVIQNPRYQVTQFGKPVTLSCSQTLNHNVMYWYQQKSSQAPKLLFHYYDKDFNNEADTPDNFQSRRPNTSFCFLDIRSPGLGDTAMYLCATSSLGTGIFQGYTFGSGTRLTVV.

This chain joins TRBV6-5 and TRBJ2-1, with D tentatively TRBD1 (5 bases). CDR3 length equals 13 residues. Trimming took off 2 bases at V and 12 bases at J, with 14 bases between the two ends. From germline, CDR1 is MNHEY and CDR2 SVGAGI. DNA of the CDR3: TGTGCCAGCAGTTACACTACAGGTGGATGGCAGTTCTTC. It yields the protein CASSYTTGGWQFF.

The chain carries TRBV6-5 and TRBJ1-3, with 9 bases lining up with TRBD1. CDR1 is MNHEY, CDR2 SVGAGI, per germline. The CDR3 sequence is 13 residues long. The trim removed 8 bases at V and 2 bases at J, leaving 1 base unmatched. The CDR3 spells CASRQGAGNTIYF. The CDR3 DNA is TGTGCCAGCCGACAGGGGGCTGGAAACACCATATATTTT.

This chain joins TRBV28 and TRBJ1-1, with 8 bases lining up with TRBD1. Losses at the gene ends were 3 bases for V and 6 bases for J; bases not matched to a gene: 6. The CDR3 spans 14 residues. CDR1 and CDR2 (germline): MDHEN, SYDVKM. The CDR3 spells CASSFNRGGSEAFF. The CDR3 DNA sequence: TGTGCCAGCAGTTTTAACAGGGGGGGTTCTGAAGCTTTCTTT.

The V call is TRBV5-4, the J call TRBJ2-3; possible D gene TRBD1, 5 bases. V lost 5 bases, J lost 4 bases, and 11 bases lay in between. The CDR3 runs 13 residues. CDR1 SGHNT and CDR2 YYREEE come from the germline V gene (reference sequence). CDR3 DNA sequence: TGTGCCAGCAGTCCCCCGACAGCAGATACGCAGTATTTT. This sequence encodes CASSPPTADTQYF.

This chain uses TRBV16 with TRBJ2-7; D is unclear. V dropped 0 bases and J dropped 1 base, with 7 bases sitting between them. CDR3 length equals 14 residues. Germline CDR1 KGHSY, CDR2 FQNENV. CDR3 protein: CASSQSIESYEQYF. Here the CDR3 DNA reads TGTGCCAGCAGCCAATCGATTGAGTCCTACGAGCAGTACTTC.

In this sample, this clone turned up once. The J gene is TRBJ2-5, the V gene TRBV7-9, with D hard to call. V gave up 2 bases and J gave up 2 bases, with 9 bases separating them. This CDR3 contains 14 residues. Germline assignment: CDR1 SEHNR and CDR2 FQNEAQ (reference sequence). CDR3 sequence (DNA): TGTGCCAGCAGCTTAATCCAGAATCAAGAGACCCAGTACTTC. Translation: CASSLIQNQETQYF.